One sample yielded the 32 T cell receptor beta chains listed below, sequenced in a study of cytomegalovirus exposure and HLA in healthy donors. The study ran its PCR with 60 Vbeta and 13 Jbeta primers. Here immunoSEQ multiplex PCR was the method, and the copy in TCRdb shows in-frame clones only, minus some. Among about 160,000 clones listed, around three quarters were seen once. The sequenced material came from PBMCs. Receptors originate from a woman aged 35 to 49 in good health and CMV-seronegative.

The chain uses TRBV29-1 and TRBJ2-3; TRBD2 aligns across 7 bases. The CDR3 is 14 amino acids. V was pared by 7 bases and J by 3 bases, with 10 bases of the junction left unmatched. Germline loops: CDR1 SQVTM, CDR2 ANQGSEA. CDR3 coding DNA: TGCAGCGGGGGAGGGCCCCAGGTGACAGATACGCAGTATTTT. It yields the protein CSGGGPQVTDTQYF.

The chain uses TRBV25-1 and TRBJ2-3; 10 bases agree with TRBD1. Germline V lookup: CDR1 MGHDK, CDR2 SYGVNS. J lost 2 bases, V lost 4 bases, and 9 bases had no gene match. The length of the CDR3 is 17 residues. The CDR3 DNA reads as TGTGCCAGCAGTGGGCGGACAGGGGGTTTTATCACAGATACGCAGTATTTT. It codes for CASSGRTGGFITDTQYF.

This clone was seen a single time. This chain links TRBV5-1 with TRBJ2-3; 7 bases are a match to TRBD2. Germline CDR1 SGHRS, CDR2 YFSETQ. V gave up 4 bases and J gave up 3 bases; unmatched junction bases: 8. The CDR3 runs 15 residues. For the CDR3, the DNA is TGCGCCAGCAGCCCAAGGTCCGGGAGGACAGATACGCAGTATTTT. As protein: CASSPRSGRTDTQYF.

The V and J genes are TRBV29-1 and TRBJ2-1; a possible D gene is TRBD1 (6 bases). V was shortened by 8 bases and J by 0 bases, with 14 bases between the two germline ends. Looked up from germline, CDR1 is SQVTM and CDR2 is ANQGSEA. The CDR3 extends over 14 amino acids. In nucleotides, the CDR3 is TGCAGCTTTTATACAGGGTTCTCCTACAATGAGCAGTTCTTC. Translated, it gives CSFYTGFSYNEQFF.

CDR3: CASSYGAGAYEQYF. CDR3 sequence (DNA): TGTGCCAGCAGTTACGGGGCAGGAGCCTACGAGCAGTACTTC. The rearrangement joins TRBV6-5 to TRBJ2-7, with D perhaps TRBD1 (5 bases). The CDR3 has 14 amino acids. The germline CDR1 and CDR2 sequences are MNHEY and SVGAGI. Trimming cost V 2 bases and J 2 bases, with 10 bases left between them.

The rearrangement joins TRBV6-5 to TRBJ1-4; weak D call: TRBD1 (5 bases). V lost 5 bases to trimming and J lost 8 bases, with 15 bases between them. The germline CDR1 and CDR2 sequences are MNHEY and SVGAGI. CDR3 length: 14 amino acids. The CDR3: CASSQTVLGEKLFF. In DNA form, the CDR3 reads TGTGCCAGCAGTCAGACAGTTCTCGGCGAAAAACTGTTTTTT.

V gene TRBV9 combines with J gene TRBJ2-5, with TRBD2 matching over 7 bases. J was trimmed by 6 bases and V by 2 bases; bases with no gene match: 10. The CDR3 is 15 residues long. From germline, CDR1 is SGDLS and CDR2 YYNGEE. In nucleotides, the CDR3 is TGTGCCAGCAGCGTTGGGGGAGGGCCGGAACAGACCCAGTACTTC. The encoded protein is CASSVGGGPEQTQYF. Together with reference TRBV9 and TRBJ2-5, the CDR3 gives the full variable domain: DSGVTQTPKHLITATGQRVTLRCSPRSGDLSVYWYQQSLDQGLQFLIQYYNGEERAKGNILERFSAQQFPDLHSELNLSSLELGDSALYFCASSVGGGPEQTQYFGPGTRLLVL.

This clone was counted a few times. The chain is built from TRBV19 and TRBJ2-3; the D gene is possibly TRBD1 (6 bases). Trimming cost V 7 bases and J 1 base, with 15 bases left between them. The V gene's germline CDR1 is LNHDA and CDR2 SQIVND (reference sequence). The CDR3 is 15 amino acids. CDR3 protein: CASNLQGFGTDTQYF. The CDR3 DNA reads as TGTGCCAGTAATCTACAGGGTTTCGGCACAGATACGCAGTATTTT. The variable domain in full, completed from reference TRBV19 and TRBJ2-3, reads DGGITQSPKYLFRKEGQNVTLSCEQNLNHDAMYWYRQDPGQGLRLIYYSQIVNDFQKGDIAEGYSVSREKKESFPLTVTSAQKNPTAFYLCASNLQGFGTDTQYFGPGTRLTVL.

This clone showed up just a few times. The genes are TRBV11-2 and TRBJ2-6; D not resolved. Germline V gives CDR1 SGHAT, CDR2 FQNNGV. V shed 5 bases and J shed 4 bases, with 12 bases lying between them. The CDR3 extends over 15 amino acids. The CDR3 DNA reads as TGTGCCAGCAGCGCACTTTTCACCGGGGCCAACGTCCTGACTTTC. Its protein is CASSALFTGANVLTF.

This chain joins TRBV28 and TRBJ1-5; TRBD1 agrees at 8 bases. The CDR3 consists of 15 residues. CDR1 is MDHEN, CDR2 SYDVKM, per germline. The V and J ends lost 6 bases and 3 bases, in that order; junction bases with no gene match: 7. Written as DNA, the CDR3 is TGTGCCAGCAGGCGACAGGGGAAGGACAATCAGCCCCAGCATTTT. Translating gives CASRRQGKDNQPQHF.

This clone appeared a single time. V gene TRBV4-1 combines with J gene TRBJ1-1; D is ambiguous. Germline-derived CDR1 and CDR2 are MGHRA and YSYEKL. The CDR3 totals 17 residues. V lost 1 base, J lost 2 bases, and 17 bases lay in between. Written as DNA, the CDR3 is TGCGCCAGCAGCCAAGTAGAAATAATCGGGATTAACACTGAAGCTTTCTTT. Translating it yields CASSQVEIIGINTEAFF.

The V call is TRBV2, the J call TRBJ2-3; no reliable D call. The length of the CDR3 is 13 residues. The germline V gene encodes CDR1 SNHLY and CDR2 FYNNEI. With 1 base removed from V and 8 bases from J, the gap between germline ends came to 10 bases. The CDR3 loop reads CASSEVELFTQYF. Here the CDR3 DNA reads TGTGCCAGCAGTGAAGTCGAACTTTTTACGCAGTATTTT. The entire variable domain, with the rest obtained from reference TRBV2 and TRBJ2-3, is as follows: EPEVTQTPSHQVTQMGQEVILRCVPISNHLYFYWYRQILGQKVEFLVSFYNNEISEKSEIFDDQFSVERPDGSNFTLKIRSTKLEDSAMYFCASSEVELFTQYFGPGTRLTVL.

This chain links TRBV11-2 with TRBJ1-4; TRBD1 aligns across 7 bases. With V trimmed by 2 bases and J by 8 bases, 5 bases remained unmatched. In germline, CDR1 is SGHAT, CDR2 FQNNGV. This CDR3 contains 14 residues. The CDR3 region is CASSLLQGNEKLFF. CDR3 DNA sequence: TGTGCCAGCAGCTTACTACAGGGGAACGAAAAACTGTTTTTT.

The V call is TRBV7-9, the J call TRBJ1-1, with unresolved D. V shed 1 base and J shed 1 base, with 10 bases lying between them. The CDR3 sequence is 15 residues long. Germline V CDR1 and CDR2: SEHNR, FQNEAQ (reference sequence). The CDR3 here is CASSLGYSPNTEAFF. The CDR3 nucleotides are TGTGCCAGCAGCTTAGGATACAGCCCGAACACTGAAGCTTTCTTT.

The V and J genes are TRBV7-2 and TRBJ2-3; 10 positions agree with TRBD2. The CDR3 consists of 18 residues. The J segment lost 2 bases and the V segment lost 2 bases, leaving 10 bases of the junction unmatched. CDR1 is SGHTA, CDR2 FQGNSA, per germline. CDR3 region: CASSLIGTSGTYTDTQYF. CDR3 sequence (DNA): TGTGCCAGCAGCTTAATTGGTACTAGCGGGACCTACACAGATACGCAGTATTTT.

The chain employs TRBV6-5 and TRBJ1-5; TRBD1 agrees at 7 bases. Germline V gives CDR1 MNHEY, CDR2 SVGAGI. The V gene end was trimmed by 5 bases and the J gene end by 6 bases; junction bases not matched to a gene: 4. CDR3 length: 13 amino acids. The DNA for the CDR3 is TGTGCCAGCAGTCAACAGGGGAGTCAGCCCCAGCATTTT. It is translated as CASSQQGSQPQHF.

This chain joins TRBV5-1 and TRBJ2-5; 7 bases are shared with TRBD1. After removal of 0 bases from V and 5 bases from J, the junction contained 7 bases not matched to a gene. Germline CDR1 SGHRS, CDR2 YFSETQ. The CDR3 runs 15 residues. Here the CDR3 reads CASSLGDRAAETQYF. As DNA, the CDR3 is TGCGCCAGCAGCTTGGGCGACAGGGCCGCCGAGACCCAGTACTTC.

V and J are TRBV7-6 and TRBJ1-1; TRBD1 is a possible D gene (5 bases). Germline V lookup: CDR1 SGHVS, CDR2 FNYEAQ. Trimming cost V 4 bases and J 11 bases, with 17 bases left between them. The CDR3 consists of 13 residues. In DNA, the CDR3 is TGTGCCAGCAGCTCTAAGCGGGGGTCAAGGGCTTTCTTT. Translation gives CASSSKRGSRAFF. Variable domain in full (rest from reference TRBV7-6 and TRBJ1-1): GAGVSQSPRYKVTKRGQDVALRCDPISGHVSLYWYRQALGQGPEFLTYFNYEAQQDKSGLPNDRFSAERPEGSISTLTIQRTEQRDSAMYRCASSSKRGSRAFFGQGTRLTVV.

The chain joins TRBV27 to TRBJ1-5; D is unclear. The CDR3 is 15 amino acids. Germline CDR1 MNHEY, CDR2 SMNVEV (reference sequence). The ends were cut back, 4 bases at V and 0 bases at J, with 10 bases in the middle. The CDR3 protein is CASSSSSYSNQPQHF. The CDR3, as DNA: TGTGCCAGCAGTTCATCCAGTTATAGCAATCAGCCCCAGCATTTT.

This clone was seen only once. CDR3 bases: TGTGCCAGCAATCCCACTCCGGCCGGGGGGGAGCAGTTCTTC. It codes for CASNPTPAGGEQFF. The rearrangement joins TRBV9 to TRBJ2-1, with 7 bases identical to TRBD2. The CDR3 covers 14 residues. In germline, CDR1 is SGDLS, CDR2 YYNGEE. The V gene end was trimmed by 6 bases and the J gene end by 10 bases; junction bases not matched to a gene: 13. Full variable domain (outside the CDR3, taken from reference TRBV9 and TRBJ2-1): DSGVTQTPKHLITATGQRVTLRCSPRSGDLSVYWYQQSLDQGLQFLIQYYNGEERAKGNILERFSAQQFPDLHSELNLSSLELGDSALYFCASNPTPAGGEQFFGPGTRLTVL.

V gene TRBV19 combines with J gene TRBJ2-7; D is possibly TRBD2 (6 bases). The germline V gene has CDR1 LNHDA and CDR2 SQIVND (reference sequence). V lost 3 bases and J lost 0, with 12 bases in between. The CDR3 covers 15 residues. The CDR3 is CASSIVEAGSYEQYF. In DNA, the CDR3 is TGTGCCAGTAGTATTGTTGAAGCGGGCTCCTACGAGCAGTACTTC.

The rearrangement joins TRBV5-1 to TRBJ2-3; TRBD2 agrees at 8 bases. The CDR3 loop spans 16 amino acids. The V gene end was trimmed by 2 bases and the J gene end by 2 bases; junction bases not matched to a gene: 7. The germline V gene has CDR1 SGHRS and CDR2 YFSETQ. The CDR3 sequence: CASSFGLALFTDTQYF. Here the CDR3 DNA reads TGCGCCAGCAGCTTCGGACTAGCCCTTTTCACAGATACGCAGTATTTT.

The chain links TRBV30 to TRBJ2-7; 8 nucleotides align to TRBD2. Germline V gene lookup returns CDR1 GTSNPN and CDR2 SVGIG (reference sequence). J lost 5 bases, V lost 4 bases, and 7 bases had no gene match. The CDR3 loop spans 13 amino acids. The chain's CDR3 is CAWMPTSVNEQYF. Written as DNA, the CDR3 is TGTGCCTGGATGCCGACTAGCGTCAACGAGCAGTACTTC.

This chain joins TRBV29-1 and TRBJ2-1, with no clear D. Trimming pared 3 bases from V and 7 bases from J, leaving 10 bases between. Germline assignment: CDR1 SQVTM and CDR2 ANQGSEA. The CDR3 is made up of 12 amino acids. The CDR3 sequence: CSVETLRNEQFF. CDR3 DNA sequence: TGCAGCGTTGAGACCCTGCGGAATGAGCAGTTCTTC.

The gene calls are TRBV5-1 and TRBJ1-2; D perhaps matches TRBD1 (6 bases). Germline lookup yields CDR1 SGHRS and CDR2 YFSETQ. The CDR3 loop spans 14 amino acids. The V end lost 6 bases, the J end lost 7 bases, and 19 bases lay between the germline ends. CDR3 coding DNA: TGCGCCAGCACTCCCGGCAGGGGTGTGAGTGGCTACACCTTC. The encoded protein is CASTPGRGVSGYTF.

The chain is built from TRBV18 and TRBJ2-1; 9 bases are shared with TRBD1. CDR3 length: 16 residues. V gave up 3 bases and J gave up 7 bases; unmatched junction bases: 10. Germline V CDR1 and CDR2: KGHSH, LQKENI. The CDR3 DNA is TGTGCCAGCTCACCTTTTTCAGGACAGGGGAGAAATGAGCAGTTCTTC. This gives the protein CASSPFSGQGRNEQFF.

This clone was recorded a few times. The rearrangement joins TRBV6-5 to TRBJ2-5; TRBD2 agrees at 14 bases. Germline CDR1 reads MNHEY; CDR2 reads SVGAGI. The CDR3 has 14 residues. The V gene end was trimmed by 7 bases and the J gene end by 7 bases; junction bases not matched to a gene: 5. The CDR3 spells CASMGLAGDVTQYF. In nucleotides, the CDR3 is TGTGCCAGCATGGGACTAGCGGGAGATGTGACCCAGTACTTC.

The chain links TRBV27 to TRBJ2-7; 9 bases are a match to TRBD1. This CDR3 comprises 16 residues. CDR1 MNHEY and CDR2 SMNVEV come from the germline V gene (reference sequence). V gave up 5 bases and J gave up 3 bases; unmatched junction bases: 11. The CDR3 region is CASSRGRPGQGYEQYF. CDR3 coding DNA: TGTGCCAGCAGTAGAGGTCGGCCGGGACAGGGCTACGAGCAGTACTTC.

V is TRBV5-8 and J is TRBJ1-1; no firm D call. CDR3 size: 17 residues. Per germline, CDR1 SGHTS and CDR2 YDEGEE. V was clipped by 4 bases and J by 0 bases, with 19 bases between them. The CDR3 loop is CASSLEVPPPLNTEAFF. The CDR3 nucleotides are TGTGCCAGCAGCCTCGAGGTCCCACCCCCGTTGAACACTGAAGCTTTCTTT.

With respect to this clone: Different DNA sequences within this sample yield the same CDR3. This chain links TRBV5-1 with TRBJ2-6; no definite D call. In germline, CDR1 is SGHRS, CDR2 YFSETQ. Trimming removed 1 base from V and 2 bases from J, with 4 bases in between. This CDR3 spans 14 amino acids. The CDR3 DNA reads TGCGCCAGCAGCTTGACAGCTGGGGCCAACGTCCTGACTTTC. Its protein is CASSLTAGANVLTF.

The chain recombines TRBV6-1 with TRBJ1-4; TRBD1 matches 9 bases. The CDR3 length is 15 residues. The ends lost 7 bases at V and 6 bases at J; junction bases unmatched: 9. CDR1 and CDR2 from the germline V gene are MNHNS and SASEGT. The CDR3: CASTKMDRGHEKLFF. The CDR3 DNA follows: TGTGCCAGCACTAAAATGGACAGGGGTCATGAAAAACTGTTTTTT.

The chain uses TRBV5-1 and TRBJ1-1, with 8 bases lining up with TRBD1. V shed 4 bases, J shed 0 bases, and the junction held 8 bases outside the gene matches. This CDR3 contains 16 residues. The germline V gene encodes CDR1 SGHRS and CDR2 YFSETQ. The CDR3 is CASSAIPGQVNTEAFF. CDR3 DNA: TGCGCCAGCAGCGCGATACCGGGACAGGTGAACACTGAAGCTTTCTTT.